This TCR beta chain comes out of a study of blood T cell repertoires in COVID-19 (dated by TCRdb to 2019 to 2021). Notes on the research overall: The collaborator samples originated in the United States, Italy and Spain and spanned the acute and convalescent phases of COVID-19. The material from the prospective study consisted of cDNA or gDNA derived from T cells, B-cell-depleted T cells, or PBMCs. Deeply sampled blood TCRbeta repertoires from subjects exposed to, actively infected with, or recovered from COVID-19 were included in the dataset. The repertoires were released in a freely available public database meant as a resource for research on the immune response to SARS-CoV-2. Samples were obtained from the ongoing ImmuneRACE study (first 160 participants) and from 1,254 subjects provided by 6 global collaborators. Sample metadata almost always included a de-identified subject ID, COVID-19 status, age in years and sex. Where HLA class I and class II types were available, the types were taken from metadata supplied by the sample provider, not from assay-based typing.

Whole blood was collected in K2EDTA tubes by collaborating institutions according to the institutions' own protocols. Collaborator samples were shipped for TCRbeta analysis as frozen whole blood, isolated PBMCs, or DNA extracted from either sample type. Study-wide conclusions, independent of this receptor: How much clinical and demographic metadata was included differed by source and by participant, and the metadata was provided uncurated.

This clone was recorded once. No cognate antigen has been identified for it. Base qualities were left out, and no much larger clone turns up one base away. Other DNA sequences within the sample encode an identical CDR3. At the junction V is shortened by 1 base and J by 2 bases; bases outside the gene matches: 2. CDR1 and CDR2, looked up from the germline V gene (reference sequence), are LNHDA and SQIVND. Reading from cysteine to phenylalanine, the CDR3 counts 14 amino acids. Left in the record is the CDR3 DNA by itself, 42 bases read in frame from the first base. The immunoSEQ Assay, a bias-controlled multiplex PCR, was used to amplify TCRbeta CDR3 regions from genomic DNA. On the authors' methods: The number of nucleated cells in each sample was estimated by amplification of reference gene primers within the assay. To quantify the absolute abundance of each unique TCRbeta CDR3 rearrangement, sequence reads were collapsed and filtered. Productive Simpson clonality was computed per sample as the square root of Simpson's diversity index over productive rearrangements. TCRdb carries this immuneACCESS record with in-frame sequences only. Its versions omit some clonotypes, under half of them owing to an unresolved V gene in the studies checked, with the rest unexplained. V and J calls and clone size follow that table, whereas D and trimming were derived from the DNA. The sample records 200,000 or so clones, roughly 82% of which are singletons. The top ten clones comprise less than 15% of the sample.

The material sequenced was peripheral blood. The sequence came from a human donor in a cohort sampled during active COVID-19. The receptor chain draws on TRBV19 and TRBJ2-7; 7 central bases correspond to TRBD1. The CDR3 reads CASSIGQGTYEQYF. Read as DNA, the sequence is TGTGCCAGTAGTATAGGACAGGGCACCTACGAGCAGTACTTC.